This TCR beta chain was profiled in a study of cytomegalovirus exposure and HLA in healthy donors. PCR was performed using 60 Vbeta and 13 Jbeta primers. Only in-frame clones appear in the TCRdb table, and some are missing; sequencing was by immunoSEQ multiplex PCR. The sample carries about 94,000 clones, roughly 80% recorded once. Turning to this clone: Other DNA variants within this sample encode the same CDR3.

This CDR3 has 13 amino acids. The V gene's germline CDR1 is SGHRS and CDR2 YFSETQ. Trimming took off 4 bases at V and 2 bases at J, with 10 bases between the two ends. Sequencing used PBMCs. The V gene is TRBV5-1, the J gene TRBJ2-7, with D perhaps matching TRBD1 (5 bases). The clonotype was recovered from a man between 25 and 39 years old in good health and CMV-seronegative. The CDR3 spells CASSQDTAYEQYF. The CDR3 DNA is TGCGCCAGCAGCCAGGACACGGCCTACGAGCAGTACTTC.